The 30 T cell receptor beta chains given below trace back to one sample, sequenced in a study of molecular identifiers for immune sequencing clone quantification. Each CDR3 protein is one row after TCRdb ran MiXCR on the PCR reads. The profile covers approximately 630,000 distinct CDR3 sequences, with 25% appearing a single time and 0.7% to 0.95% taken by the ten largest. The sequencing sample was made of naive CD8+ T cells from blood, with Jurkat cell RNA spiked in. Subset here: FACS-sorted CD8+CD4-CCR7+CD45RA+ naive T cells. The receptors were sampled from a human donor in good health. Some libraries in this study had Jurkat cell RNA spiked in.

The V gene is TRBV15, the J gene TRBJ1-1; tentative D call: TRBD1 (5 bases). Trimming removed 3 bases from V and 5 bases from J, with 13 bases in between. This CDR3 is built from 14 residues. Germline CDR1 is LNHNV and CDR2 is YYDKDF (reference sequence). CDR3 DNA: TGTGCCACCAGCAGGCGGGGGGGTCGGACTGAAGCTTTCTTT. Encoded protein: CATSRRGGRTEAFF. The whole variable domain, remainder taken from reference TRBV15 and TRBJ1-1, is DAMVIQNPRYQVTQFGKPVTLSCSQTLNHNVMYWYQQKSSQAPKLLFHYYDKDFNNEADTPDNFQSRRPNTSFCFLDIRSPGLGDTAMYLCATSRRGGRTEAFFGQGTRLTVV.

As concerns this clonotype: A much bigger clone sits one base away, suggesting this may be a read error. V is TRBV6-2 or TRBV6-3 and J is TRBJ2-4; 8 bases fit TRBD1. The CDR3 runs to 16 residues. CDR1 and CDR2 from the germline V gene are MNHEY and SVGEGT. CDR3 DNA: TGTGCCTGCAGTTACCCCGAGCCCGGGACAGGCCTTATTCAGTACTTC. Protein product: CACSYPEPGTGLIQYF.

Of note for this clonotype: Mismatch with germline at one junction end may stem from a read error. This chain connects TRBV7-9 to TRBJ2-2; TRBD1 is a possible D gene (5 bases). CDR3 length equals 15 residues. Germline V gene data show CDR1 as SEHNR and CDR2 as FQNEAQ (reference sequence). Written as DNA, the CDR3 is TGTGCCAGCAGCTTTTGGGGCCCCGACACCGAGGAGCTGTTTTTT. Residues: CASSFWGPDTEELFF.

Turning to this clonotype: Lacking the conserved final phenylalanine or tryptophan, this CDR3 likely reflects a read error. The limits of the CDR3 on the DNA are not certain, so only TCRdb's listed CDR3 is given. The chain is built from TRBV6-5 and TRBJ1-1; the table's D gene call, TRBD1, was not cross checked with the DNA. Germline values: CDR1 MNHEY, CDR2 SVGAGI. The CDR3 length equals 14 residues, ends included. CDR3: CASRPDRSYTEALL.

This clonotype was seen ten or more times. The CDR3 nucleotides read TGTGCCAGTAGTATGTCAGGCCTGAACACTGAAGCTTTCTTT. It yields the protein CASSMSGLNTEAFF. This chain connects TRBV19 to TRBJ1-1; no firm D call. V was cut by 3 bases and J by 0 bases, with 8 bases left in between. Germline V gene lookup returns CDR1 LNHDA and CDR2 SQIVND (reference sequence). This CDR3 contains 14 residues.

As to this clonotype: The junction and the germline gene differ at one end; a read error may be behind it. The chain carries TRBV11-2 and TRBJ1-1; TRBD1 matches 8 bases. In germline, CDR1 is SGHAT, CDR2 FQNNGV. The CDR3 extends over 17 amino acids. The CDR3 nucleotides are TGTGCCAGCAGCTTAGGAGGACAGGGTGGTCTGTACACTGACGCTTTCTTT. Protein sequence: CASSLGGQGGLYTDAFF.

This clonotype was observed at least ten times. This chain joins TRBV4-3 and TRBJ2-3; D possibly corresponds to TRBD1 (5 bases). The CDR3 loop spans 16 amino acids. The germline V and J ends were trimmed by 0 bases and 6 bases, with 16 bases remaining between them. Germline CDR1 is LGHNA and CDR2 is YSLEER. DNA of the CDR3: TGCGCCAGCAGCCAAGATCGGCAGGGATTGGGTGATACGCAGTATTTT. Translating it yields CASSQDRQGLGDTQYF.

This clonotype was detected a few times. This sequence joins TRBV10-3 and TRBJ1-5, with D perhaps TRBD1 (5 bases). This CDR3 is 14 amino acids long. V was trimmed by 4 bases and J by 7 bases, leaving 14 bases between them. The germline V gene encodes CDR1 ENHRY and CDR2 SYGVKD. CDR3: CAISGHPEGQPQHF. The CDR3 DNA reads TGTGCCATCAGTGGTCACCCCGAGGGGCAGCCCCAGCATTTT.

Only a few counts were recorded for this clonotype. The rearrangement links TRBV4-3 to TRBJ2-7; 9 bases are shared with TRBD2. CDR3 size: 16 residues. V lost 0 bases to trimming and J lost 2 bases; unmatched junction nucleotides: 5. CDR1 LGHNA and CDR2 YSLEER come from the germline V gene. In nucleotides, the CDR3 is TGCGCCAGCAGCCAAGAGAGGACTAGCGCAGCCTACGAGCAGTACTTC. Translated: CASSQERTSAAYEQYF.

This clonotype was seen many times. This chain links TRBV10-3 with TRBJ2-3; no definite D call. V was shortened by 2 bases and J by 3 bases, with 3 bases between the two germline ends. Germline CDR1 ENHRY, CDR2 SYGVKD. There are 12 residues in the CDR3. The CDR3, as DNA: TGTGCCATCAGTGAGGTGACAGATACGCAGTATTTT. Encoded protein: CAISEVTDTQYF.

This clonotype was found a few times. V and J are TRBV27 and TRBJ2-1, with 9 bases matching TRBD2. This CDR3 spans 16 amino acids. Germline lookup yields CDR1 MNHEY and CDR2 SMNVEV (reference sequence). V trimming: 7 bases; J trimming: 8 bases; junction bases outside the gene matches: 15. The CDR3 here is CASTNIKVAGVYEQFF. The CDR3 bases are TGTGCCAGCACTAACATAAAGGTAGCGGGAGTCTATGAGCAGTTCTTC.

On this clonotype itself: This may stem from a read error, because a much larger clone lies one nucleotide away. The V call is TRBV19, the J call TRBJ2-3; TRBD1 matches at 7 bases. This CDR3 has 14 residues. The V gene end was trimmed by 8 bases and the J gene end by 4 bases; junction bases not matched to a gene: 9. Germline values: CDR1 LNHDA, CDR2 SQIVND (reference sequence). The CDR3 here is CASAGDSYADTQYF. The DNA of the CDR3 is TGTGCCAGTGCTGGGGACAGCTACGCAGATACGCAGTATTTT.

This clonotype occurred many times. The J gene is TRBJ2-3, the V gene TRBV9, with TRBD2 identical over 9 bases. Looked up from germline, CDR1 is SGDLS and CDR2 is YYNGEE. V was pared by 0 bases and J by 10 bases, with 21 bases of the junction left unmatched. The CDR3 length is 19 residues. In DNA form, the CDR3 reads TGTGCCAGCAGCGTAGGGTCCAGGACTAGCGAGTCCCGCGGGGATGCGCAGTATTTT. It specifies CASSVGSRTSESRGDAQYF.

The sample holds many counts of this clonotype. CDR3 sequence: CASSLGGGGYNSPLHF. CDR3 nucleotide sequence: TGTGCCAGCAGCTTAGGCGGCGGGGGCTATAATTCACCCCTCCACTTT. The rearrangement links TRBV7-9 to TRBJ1-6; the D gene is possibly TRBD1 (5 bases). This CDR3 is built from 16 residues. Germline loops: CDR1 SEHNR, CDR2 FQNEAQ (reference sequence). V lost 1 base to trimming and J lost 3 bases, with 10 bases between them.

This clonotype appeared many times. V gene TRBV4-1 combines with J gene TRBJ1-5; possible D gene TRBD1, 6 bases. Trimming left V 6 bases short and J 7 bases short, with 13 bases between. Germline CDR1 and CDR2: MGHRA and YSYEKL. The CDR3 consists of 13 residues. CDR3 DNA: TGCGCCAGCAGTCACAGGGTCCAACAGCCCCAGCATTTT. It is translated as CASSHRVQQPQHF.

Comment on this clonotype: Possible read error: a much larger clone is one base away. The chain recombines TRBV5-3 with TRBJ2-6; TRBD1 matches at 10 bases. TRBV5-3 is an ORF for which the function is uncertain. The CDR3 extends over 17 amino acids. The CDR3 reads CASSPDRGRRGAIVLTF. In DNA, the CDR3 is TGTGCCAGCAGCCCTGACAGGGGGCGGCGTGGGGCCATCGTCCTGACTTTC.

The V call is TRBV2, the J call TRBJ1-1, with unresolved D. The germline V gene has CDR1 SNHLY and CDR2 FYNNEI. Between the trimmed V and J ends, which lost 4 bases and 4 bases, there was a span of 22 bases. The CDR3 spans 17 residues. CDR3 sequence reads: CASSGTLVISPSTEAFF. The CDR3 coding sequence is TGTGCCAGCAGTGGTACCCTCGTGATTAGCCCGAGCACTGAAGCTTTCTTT.

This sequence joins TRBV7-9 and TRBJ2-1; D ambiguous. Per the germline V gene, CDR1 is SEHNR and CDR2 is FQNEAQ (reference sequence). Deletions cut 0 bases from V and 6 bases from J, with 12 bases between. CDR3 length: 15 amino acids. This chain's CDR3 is CASSLALDWGNEQFF. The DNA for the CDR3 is TGTGCCAGCAGCTTAGCGCTAGATTGGGGCAATGAGCAGTTCTTC. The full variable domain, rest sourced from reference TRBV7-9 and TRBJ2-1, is DTGVSQNPRHKITKRGQNVTFRCDPISEHNRLYWYRQTLGQGPEFLTYFQNEAQLEKSRLLSDRFSAERPKGSFSTLEIQRTEQGDSAMYLCASSLALDWGNEQFFGPGTRLTVL.

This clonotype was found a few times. CDR3: CASRLILGADGELFF. The CDR3 DNA reads as TGTGCCAGCAGACTTATTTTGGGGGCGGACGGGGAGCTGTTTTTT. The chain joins TRBV7-9 to TRBJ2-2; possibly TRBD1 for D (6 bases). The V and J ends lost 6 bases and 7 bases respectively, with 18 bases between them. The V gene's germline CDR1 is SEHNR and CDR2 FQNEAQ (reference sequence). The CDR3 loop spans 15 amino acids.

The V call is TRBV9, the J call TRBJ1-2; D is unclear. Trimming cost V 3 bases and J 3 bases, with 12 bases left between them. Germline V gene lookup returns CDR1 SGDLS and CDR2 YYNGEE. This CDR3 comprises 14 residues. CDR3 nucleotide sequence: TGTGCCAGCAGCGCTAATACACCACACTATGGCTACACCTTC. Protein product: CASSANTPHYGYTF.

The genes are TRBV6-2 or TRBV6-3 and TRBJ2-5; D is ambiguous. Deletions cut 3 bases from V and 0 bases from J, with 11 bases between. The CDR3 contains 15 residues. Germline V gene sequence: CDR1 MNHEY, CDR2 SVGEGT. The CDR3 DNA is TGTGCCAGCAGTTATGTAGGAGACTACCAAGAGACCCAGTACTTC. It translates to CASSYVGDYQETQYF.

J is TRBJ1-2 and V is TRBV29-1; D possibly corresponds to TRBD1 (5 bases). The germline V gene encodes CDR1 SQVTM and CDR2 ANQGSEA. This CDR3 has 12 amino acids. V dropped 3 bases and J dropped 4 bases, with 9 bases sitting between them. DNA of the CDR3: TGCAGCGTTGAGGGGCAGACCTATGGCTACACCTTC. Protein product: CSVEGQTYGYTF.

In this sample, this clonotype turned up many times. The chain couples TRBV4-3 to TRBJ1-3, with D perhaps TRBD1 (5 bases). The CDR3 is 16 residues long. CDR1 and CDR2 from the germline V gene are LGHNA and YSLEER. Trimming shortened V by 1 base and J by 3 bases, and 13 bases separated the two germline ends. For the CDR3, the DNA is TGCGCCAGCAGCCAAGCCCGGGGGGGAAATGGAAACACCATATATTTT. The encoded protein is CASSQARGGNGNTIYF.

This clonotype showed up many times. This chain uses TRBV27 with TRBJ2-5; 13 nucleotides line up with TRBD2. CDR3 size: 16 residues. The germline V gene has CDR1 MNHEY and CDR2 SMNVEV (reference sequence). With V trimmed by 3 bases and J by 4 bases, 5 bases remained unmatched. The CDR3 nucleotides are TGTGCCAGCAGTTTCCCCAGACTAGCGGGGGGAGAGACCCAGTACTTC. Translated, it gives CASSFPRLAGGETQYF.

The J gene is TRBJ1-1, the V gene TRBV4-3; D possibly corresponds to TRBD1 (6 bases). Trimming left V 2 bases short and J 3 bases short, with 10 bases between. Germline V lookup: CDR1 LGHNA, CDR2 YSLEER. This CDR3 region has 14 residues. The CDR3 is CASSQRGGDTEAFF. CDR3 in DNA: TGCGCCAGCAGCCAACGGGGGGGCGACACTGAAGCTTTCTTT.

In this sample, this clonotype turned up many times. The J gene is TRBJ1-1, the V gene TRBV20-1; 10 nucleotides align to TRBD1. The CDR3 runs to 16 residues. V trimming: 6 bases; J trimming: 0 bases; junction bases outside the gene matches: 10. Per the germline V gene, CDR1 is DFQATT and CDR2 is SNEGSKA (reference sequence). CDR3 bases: TGCAGTGCAGCCGGGACAGGGGAATATATGAACACTGAAGCTTTCTTT. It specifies CSAAGTGEYMNTEAFF.

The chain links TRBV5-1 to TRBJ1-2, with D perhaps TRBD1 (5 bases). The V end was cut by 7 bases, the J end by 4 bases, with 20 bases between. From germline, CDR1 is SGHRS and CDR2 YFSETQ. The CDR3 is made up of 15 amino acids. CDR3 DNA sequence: TGCGCCAGCTCGATCTGGGGAGGGACGGTCTATGGCTACACCTTC. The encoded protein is CASSIWGGTVYGYTF.

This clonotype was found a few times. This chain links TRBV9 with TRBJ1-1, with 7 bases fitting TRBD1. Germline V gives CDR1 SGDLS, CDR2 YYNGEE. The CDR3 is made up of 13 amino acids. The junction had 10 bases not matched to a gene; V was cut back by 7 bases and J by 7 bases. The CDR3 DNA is TGTGCCAGCGGCACCCAGGGGGAGGTTGAAGCTTTCTTT. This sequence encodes CASGTQGEVEAFF.

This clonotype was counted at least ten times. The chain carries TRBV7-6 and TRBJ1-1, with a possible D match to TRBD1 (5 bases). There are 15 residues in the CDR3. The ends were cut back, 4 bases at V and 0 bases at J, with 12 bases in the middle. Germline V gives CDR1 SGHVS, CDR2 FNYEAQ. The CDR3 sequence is CASSSPTEMNTEAFF. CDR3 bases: TGTGCCAGCAGCTCTCCGACAGAGATGAACACTGAAGCTTTCTTT.

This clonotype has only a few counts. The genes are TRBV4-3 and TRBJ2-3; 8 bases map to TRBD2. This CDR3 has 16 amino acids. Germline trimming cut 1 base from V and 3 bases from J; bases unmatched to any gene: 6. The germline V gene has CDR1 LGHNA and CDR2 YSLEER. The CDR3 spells CASSQGAAGATDTQYF. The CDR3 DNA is TGCGCCAGCAGCCAAGGGGCAGCGGGAGCGACAGATACGCAGTATTTT.